A single sample gave rise to the 9 T cell receptor beta chains below, sequenced in a study of T cell repertoires in cytomegalovirus infection. These receptors' targets are unknown. TCRdb redid the calling of the reads with MiXCR, one entry per CDR3 protein. The data contain over 50,000 distinct CDR3 sequences, over 20% of them seen just once; the ten biggest clones take up roughly 73%. The sample was CD8+ T cells from cultured PBMCs, taken from culture after CMV antigen stimulation. The receptor source for this set is a human donor in good health (CMV status not recorded). Some clones in this sample may be carry-over from other donors' samples.

This rearrangement joins TRBV4-1 to TRBJ1-2; 7 bases align to TRBD1. J lost 6 bases, V lost 1 base, and 5 bases had no gene match. Germline assignment: CDR1 MGHRA and CDR2 YSYEKL. The CDR3 is 14 amino acids. The CDR3 reads CASSQGQGRNGYTF. CDR3 in DNA: TGCGCCAGCAGCCAAGGACAGGGACGCAATGGCTACACCTTC.

The gene calls are TRBV7-2 and TRBJ2-1; TRBD1 agrees at 9 bases. The junction had 10 bases not matched to a gene; V was cut back by 3 bases and J by 7 bases. CDR1 and CDR2 from the germline V gene are SGHTA and FQGNSA. The CDR3 totals 16 residues. The CDR3 DNA reads TGTGCCAGCAGCTTGTTTGGGGGACAGGGTATGAATGAGCAGTTCTTC. Its translation: CASSLFGGQGMNEQFF.

This chain connects TRBV12-3 or TRBV12-4 to TRBJ2-7; 7 positions match TRBD2. The CDR3 consists of 16 residues. V lost 2 bases to trimming and J lost 3 bases; unmatched junction nucleotides: 10. CDR3 sequence: CASSLLGTTENYEQYF. CDR3 in DNA: TGTGCCAGCAGTTTACTCGGGACTACCGAAAACTACGAGCAGTACTTC.

A few counts support this clonotype. V gene TRBV6-1 combines with J gene TRBJ1-5, with D unclear. V was trimmed by 2 bases and J by 0 bases, leaving 2 bases between them. This CDR3 has 13 amino acids. Germline V lookup: CDR1 MNHNS, CDR2 SASEGT. CDR3 loop: CASSEYSNQPQHF. As DNA, the CDR3 is TGTGCCAGCAGTGAATATAGCAATCAGCCCCAGCATTTT.

The chain combines TRBV7-9 with TRBJ2-1, with D possibly being TRBD2 (5 bases). There are 15 residues in the CDR3. CDR1 and CDR2 from the germline V gene are SEHNR and FQNEAQ (reference sequence). Trimming pared 6 bases from V and 2 bases from J, leaving 14 bases between. The CDR3, as DNA: TGTGCCAGCAGTCACACGACTACCCCCTACAATGAGCAGTTCTTC. Translating it yields CASSHTTTPYNEQFF.

The chain recombines TRBV28 with TRBJ1-1, with D perhaps TRBD1 (6 bases). The CDR3 extends over 15 amino acids. With 4 bases removed from V and 1 base from J, the gap between germline ends came to 13 bases. Germline CDR1 is MDHEN and CDR2 is SYDVKM. The CDR3 protein is CASSSRGHPNTEAFF. In DNA, the CDR3 is TGTGCCAGCAGTTCCCGGGGACACCCGAACACTGAAGCTTTCTTT.

In this sample, this clonotype turned up a few times. The genes are TRBV28 and TRBJ2-1; tentatively, D is TRBD1 (5 bases). The CDR3 has 14 amino acids. CDR1 and CDR2 (germline): MDHEN, SYDVKM. V lost 6 bases to trimming and J lost 7 bases, with 16 bases between them. The CDR3 protein is CASSPPGSDNEQFF. Written as DNA, the CDR3 is TGTGCCAGCAGCCCCCCAGGGTCTGATAATGAGCAGTTCTTC.

This clonotype has ten or more counts. This rearrangement joins TRBV11-2 to TRBJ2-7; maybe TRBD1 (6 bases). CDR3 length: 17 amino acids. V dropped 5 bases and J dropped 2 bases, with 22 bases sitting between them. Looked up from germline, CDR1 is SGHAT and CDR2 is FQNNGV. As DNA, the CDR3 is TGTGCCAGCAGCGTGAGCTTGAGTGACAGGAATCCCTACGAGCAGTACTTC. Translating it yields CASSVSLSDRNPYEQYF.

In its sample, this clonotype was seen a few times. This chain connects TRBV19 to TRBJ1-1, with D hard to call. Per the germline V gene, CDR1 is LNHDA and CDR2 is SQIVND (reference sequence). The CDR3 totals 16 residues. V dropped 5 bases and J dropped 1 base, with 17 bases sitting between them. This CDR3 reads CASSAFSTAPNTEAFF. CDR3 in DNA: TGTGCCAGTAGTGCGTTTTCGACGGCTCCGAACACTGAAGCTTTCTTT.